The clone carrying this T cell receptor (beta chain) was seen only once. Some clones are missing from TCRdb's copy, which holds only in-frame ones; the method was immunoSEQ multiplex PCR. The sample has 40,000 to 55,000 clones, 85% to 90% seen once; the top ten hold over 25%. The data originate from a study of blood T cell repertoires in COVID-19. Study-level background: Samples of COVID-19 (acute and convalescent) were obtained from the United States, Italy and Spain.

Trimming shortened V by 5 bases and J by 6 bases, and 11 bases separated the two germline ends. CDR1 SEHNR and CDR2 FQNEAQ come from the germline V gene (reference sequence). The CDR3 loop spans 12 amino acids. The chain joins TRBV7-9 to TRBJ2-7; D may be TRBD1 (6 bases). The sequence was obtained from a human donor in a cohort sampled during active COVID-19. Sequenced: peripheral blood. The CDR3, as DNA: TGTGCCAGCAGCCCATGGACAGCCGAGCAGTACTTC. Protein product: CASSPWTAEQYF.